The 24 T cell receptor beta chains below come from one sample, sequenced in a study of neurological immune-mediated disorders. TCRdb reprocessed the 5' RACE reads with MiXCR, giving one entry per CDR3 protein. Seen here are about 51,000 distinct CDR3 sequences, roughly 17% observed once, and the top ten hold roughly 4%. Material for sequencing was PBMCs. The receptor set was obtained from a man in his 60s in good health.

This clonotype was recorded many times. The chain recombines TRBV11-3 with TRBJ2-1; 10 nucleotides agree with TRBD2. Per germline, CDR1 SGHNT and CDR2 YENEEA. Losses at the gene ends were 1 base for V and 9 bases for J; bases not matched to a gene: 3. The CDR3 is 14 residues long. In nucleotides, the CDR3 is TGTGCCAGCAGCTTAGCTAGCGGGAGAGGTGAGCAGTTCTTC. Its protein is CASSLASGRGEQFF.

This clonotype has a count of ten or more. This chain joins TRBV2 and TRBJ1-2; D is unresolved. Germline CDR1 SNHLY, CDR2 FYNNEI. This CDR3 comprises 15 residues. V was cut by 6 bases and J by 4 bases, with 18 bases left in between. CDR3 DNA: TGTGCCAGCAGAGCTGAGCCGGGTCTAGGCTATGGCTACACCTTC. Translation gives CASRAEPGLGYGYTF.

This clonotype was detected many times. The chain uses TRBV20-1 and TRBJ2-3, with D uncertain. Trimming removed 7 bases at V and 0 bases at J, with 20 bases between. Germline V gives CDR1 DFQATT, CDR2 SNEGSKA (reference sequence). The CDR3 sequence is 16 residues long. DNA for the CDR3: TGCAGTGTATCCCGTGTGCTCACCACCAGCACAGATACGCAGTATTTT. This codes for CSVSRVLTTSTDTQYF.

The count of this clonotype is one. The chain uses TRBV4-2 and TRBJ2-4; D might be TRBD1 (5 bases). Germline CDR1 is LGHNA and CDR2 is YNFKEQ. Trimming pared 1 base from V and 2 bases from J, leaving 6 bases between. The CDR3 runs to 14 residues. The chain's CDR3 is CASSQGGSKNIQYF. Here the CDR3 DNA reads TGTGCCAGCAGCCAAGGGGGCTCCAAAAACATTCAGTACTTC.

J is TRBJ2-1 and V is TRBV11-2, with TRBD2 matching 9 bases. V lost 1 base to trimming and J lost 0 bases; unmatched junction nucleotides: 13. The CDR3 spans 20 residues. Germline assignment: CDR1 SGHAT and CDR2 FQNNGV. The CDR3 DNA follows: TGTGCCAGCAGCTTAGTGCGGCGGGAGGGCCTTTCGAGCTCCTACAATGAGCAGTTCTTC. It encodes CASSLVRREGLSSSYNEQFF.

With respect to this clonotype: A much larger clone differs from this one at a single base, so this may be a read error. The rearrangement uses TRBV5-1 and TRBJ1-1; TRBD1 matches 7 bases. The CDR3 contains 15 residues. Germline CDR1 SGHRS, CDR2 YFSETQ. The CDR3 coding sequence is TGCGCCAGCAGCCCTGGACAGGTCGATGGCACTGAAGCTTACTTT. Its translation is CASSPGQVDGTEAYF.

The table lists this clonotype with many counts. The rearrangement joins TRBV7-9 to TRBJ2-7, with 9 bases lining up with TRBD2. CDR1 is SEHNR and CDR2 is FQNEAQ in the germline V gene (reference sequence). CDR3 length equals 16 residues. J lost 6 bases, V lost 0 bases, and 9 bases had no gene match. CDR3 protein: CASSLAGKAGGGEQYF. The CDR3 region has the DNA TGTGCCAGCAGCTTAGCGGGTAAAGCGGGAGGTGGCGAGCAGTACTTC.

This clonotype has a count of ten or more. This chain links TRBV6-5 with TRBJ2-1; 7 nucleotides align to TRBD1. The CDR3 totals 14 residues. Germline V lookup: CDR1 MNHEY, CDR2 SVGAGI. The V segment lost 4 bases and the J segment 6 bases; nucleotides outside the gene matches: 6. The chain's CDR3 is CASSSPHRGNEQFF. The DNA of the CDR3 is TGTGCCAGCAGTTCCCCGCACAGGGGCAATGAGCAGTTCTTC.

This chain uses TRBV6-2 or TRBV6-3 with TRBJ2-2, with 7 bases aligning to TRBD1. Germline values: CDR1 MNHEY, CDR2 SVGEGT. The CDR3 sequence is 13 residues long. V lost 8 bases, J lost 6 bases, and 6 bases stayed unmatched. CDR3 nucleotide sequence: TGTGCCAGCGGGACAGTCGGAGCCGGGGAGCTGTTTTTT. It translates to CASGTVGAGELFF.

In this sample, this clonotype turned up many times. The chain employs TRBV19 and TRBJ2-6; 10 nucleotides match TRBD1. Losses at the gene ends were 8 bases for V and 8 bases for J; bases not matched to a gene: 6. The CDR3 runs 14 residues. Germline V gene sequence: CDR1 LNHDA, CDR2 SQIVND (reference sequence). DNA for the CDR3: TGTGCCAGTGCCGGACAGGGGGATACCAACGTCCTGACTTTC. This gives the protein CASAGQGDTNVLTF. Full variable domain (rest looked up from reference TRBV19 and TRBJ2-6): DGGITQSPKYLFRKEGQNVTLSCEQNLNHDAMYWYRQDPGQGLRLIYYSQIVNDFQKGDIAEGYSVSREKKESFPLTVTSAQKNPTAFYLCASAGQGDTNVLTFGAGSRLTVL.

This clonotype was seen repeatedly, ten times or more. The V and J genes are TRBV20-1 and TRBJ1-5, with D perhaps TRBD1 (5 bases). The CDR3 length is 14 residues. CDR1 DFQATT and CDR2 SNEGSKA come from the germline V gene (reference sequence). V was pared by 6 bases and J by 2 bases, with 14 bases between. The CDR3 nucleotides read TGCAGTGCGGCTTCCGTAGGGGGCAATCAGCCCCAGCATTTT. Translated, it gives CSAASVGGNQPQHF.

This clonotype was observed at least ten times. In nucleotides, the CDR3 is TGCAGTGCTAACAGTGGACAGGGTGGGGAAAAACTGTTTTTT. Translating it yields CSANSGQGGEKLFF. V usage is TRBV20-1 and J usage is TRBJ1-4; 8 bases map to TRBD1. The V and J ends lost 4 bases and 8 bases, in that order; junction bases with no gene match: 9. The CDR3 runs 14 residues. From germline, CDR1 is DFQATT and CDR2 SNEGSKA (reference sequence).

This clonotype was counted at least ten times. This sequence joins TRBV5-5 and TRBJ2-1, with unresolved D. Trimming cost V 3 bases and J 0 bases, with 16 bases left between them. This CDR3 has 17 residues. Germline-derived CDR1 and CDR2 are SGHKS and YYEKEE (reference sequence). CDR3: CASSWTPDMSSYNEQFF. The CDR3 DNA sequence: TGTGCCAGCAGCTGGACCCCTGACATGAGCTCCTACAATGAGCAGTTCTTC.

This clonotype was counted ten times or more. The chain joins TRBV29-1 to TRBJ1-2; TRBD1 is a possible D gene (6 bases). CDR3 length: 13 residues. Trimming stripped 5 bases from V and 8 bases from J, with 18 bases between. Per germline, CDR1 SQVTM and CDR2 ANQGSEA. CDR3 nucleotides: TGCAGCGTTCGAAAAGAGGGGGAGGAAGGCTACACCTTC. Protein product: CSVRKEGEEGYTF.

In this sample, this clonotype turned up many times. This chain joins TRBV5-1 and TRBJ1-5; TRBD1 aligns across 7 bases. V lost 3 bases, J lost 1 base, and 7 bases stayed unmatched. The CDR3 is 16 amino acids. Germline CDR1 and CDR2: SGHRS and YFSETQ. CDR3 nucleotides: TGCGCCAGCAGCTCGGGACAGATAGGGAGCAATCAGCCCCAGCATTTT. It translates to CASSSGQIGSNQPQHF.

This clonotype came up many times. The rearrangement uses TRBV12-5 and TRBJ1-1; D not resolved. The CDR3 loop spans 14 amino acids. Germline values: CDR1 LGHNT, CDR2 FRNRAP. Trimming cost V 5 bases and J 0 bases, with 10 bases left between them. The CDR3 reads CASGIGRLNTEAFF. CDR3 in DNA: TGTGCTAGTGGTATAGGACGGTTGAACACTGAAGCTTTCTTT.

By share, this clonotype ranks as medium-sized. The J gene is TRBJ2-7, the V gene TRBV7-9; a weak D match, TRBD1 (7 bases). The CDR3 loop spans 14 amino acids. The V gene's germline CDR1 is SEHNR and CDR2 FQNEAQ (reference sequence). V was clipped by 5 bases and J by 0 bases, with 11 bases between them. The CDR3 DNA reads TGTGCCAGCAGCCCAGGGGGGCTCTCCTACGAGCAGTACTTC. It yields the protein CASSPGGLSYEQYF.

This clonotype has at least ten counts. The rearrangement links TRBV5-5 to TRBJ2-4; TRBD2 matches at 10 bases. Trimming at V came to 0 bases and at J to 7 bases, leaving 4 bases not matched to a gene. This CDR3 region has 15 residues. The germline V gene encodes CDR1 SGHKS and CDR2 YYEKEE (reference sequence). Here the CDR3 reads CASSLELAGLNIQYF. For the CDR3, the DNA is TGTGCCAGCAGCTTGGAACTAGCGGGATTGAACATTCAGTACTTC.

This clonotype was observed many times. The chain couples TRBV7-9 to TRBJ2-1; 7 bases fit TRBD1. The V segment lost 4 bases and the J segment 10 bases; nucleotides outside the gene matches: 4. The CDR3 covers 12 residues. Per the germline V gene, CDR1 is SEHNR and CDR2 is FQNEAQ (reference sequence). CDR3 in amino acids: CASSWDSGEQFF. The CDR3 region has the DNA TGTGCCAGCAGCTGGGACAGCGGCGAGCAGTTCTTC.

This clonotype has ten or more counts. CDR3 nucleotides: TGTGCCAGCAGGGGGCGGAATGAGCAGTTCTTC. It encodes CASRGRNEQFF. The chain joins TRBV12-3 or TRBV12-4 to TRBJ2-1, with TRBD1 as a possible D gene (5 bases). V lost 6 bases to trimming and J lost 7 bases, with 7 bases between them. This CDR3 is 11 amino acids long.

Remarks on this clonotype: A read error is possible here, since a much larger clone lies one base away. Given the absence of the conserved phenylalanine or tryptophan at the CDR3 end, a read error is likely. The chain has TRBV4-1 and TRBJ2-6; D gene unclear. CDR3 length: 16 residues. In germline, CDR1 is MGHRA, CDR2 YSYEKL. Trimming took 1 base from V and 0 from J, leaving 7 bases between them. The CDR3 DNA follows: TGCGCCAGCAGCCAAGTTCGTAGCTCTGGGGCCAACGTCCTGACTTTA. It is translated as CASSQVRSSGANVLTL.

This clonotype was detected ten times or more. The chain employs TRBV20-1 and TRBJ2-1; perhaps TRBD2 as D (5 bases). With 3 bases removed from V and 0 bases from J, the gap between germline ends came to 15 bases. This CDR3 is built from 16 residues. Germline loops: CDR1 DFQATT, CDR2 SNEGSKA (reference sequence). The CDR3 region is CSASIRLRSSYNEQFF. CDR3 sequence (DNA): TGCAGTGCTAGTATAAGACTACGCAGCTCCTACAATGAGCAGTTCTTC.

Ten or more counts support this clonotype. V and J are TRBV12-3 or TRBV12-4 and TRBJ2-2; a possible D gene is TRBD2 (5 bases). The CDR3 loop spans 16 amino acids. V lost 6 bases and J 1 base, leaving 15 bases between the germline ends. In DNA, the CDR3 is TGTGCCAGCAGCCCTCGACGGACTCTGAACACCGGGGAGCTGTTTTTT. Protein: CASSPRRTLNTGELFF.

This clonotype was seen at least ten times. J is TRBJ2-1 and V is TRBV7-2; D tentatively reads TRBD1 or TRBD2 (6 bases each). Trimming shortened V by 3 bases and J by 7 bases, and 13 bases separated the two germline ends. CDR1 is SGHTA, CDR2 FQGNSA, per germline. The CDR3 has 14 amino acids. The CDR3 coding sequence is TGTGCCAGCAGCTTTGGGGGGCTGCGGAATGAGCAGTTCTTC. Translating gives CASSFGGLRNEQFF.